A selection of T cell receptor beta chains follows, all from one sample in a study of beta chain features in type 1 diabetes. Profiled with immunoSEQ multiplex PCR; TCRdb holds only in-frame clones, not every one. The sample consists of about 280,000 clones, about 15% of them appearing once. Sequencing used naive CD4+ T cells from blood. Receptors were obtained from a man aged 18 to 35 with type 1 diabetes. CDR3s include the opening cysteine and the closing phenylalanine or tryptophan. The D gene is left open where the match is weak. The size field is filled for only some rows; it gives once, few, many or a size class.

-	TRBV30	TRBJ2-7	-	CAWSGYGGNSYEQYF	TGTGCCTGGAGTGGGTACGGAGGGAACTCCTACGAGCAGTACTTC
TRBD1	TRBV13	TRBJ1-4	few	CASSLGQGWEKLFF	TGTGCCAGCAGCCTCGGACAGGGTTGGGAAAAACTGTTTTTT
-	TRBV5-4	TRBJ2-3	-	CASSLQADSTDTQYF	TGTGCCAGCAGCCTCCAGGCAGATAGCACAGATACGCAGTATTTT
-	TRBV6-5	TRBJ2-1	few	CASSYSGAYNEQFF	TGTGCCAGCAGTTACTCGGGGGCATACAATGAGCAGTTCTTC
-	TRBV6-5	TRBJ2-1	-	CAREDSRGEQFF	TGTGCCAGAGAGGACAGCAGAGGGGAGCAGTTCTTC
TRBD2	TRBV5-1	TRBJ2-1	few	CASSFDGLAGGQVDEQFF	TGCGCCAGCAGCTTCGATGGACTAGCGGGGGGGCAGGTCGATGAGCAGTTCTTC
-	TRBV30	TRBJ2-1	-	CAWSVRGYNEQFF	TGTGCCTGGAGTGTCCGGGGGTACAATGAGCAGTTCTTC
TRBD1	TRBV29-1	TRBJ2-6	-	CSVDSRDRSSGANVLTF	TGCAGCGTGGACAGTCGGGACAGGAGCTCTGGGGCCAACGTCCTGACTTTC
TRBD1	TRBV19	TRBJ2-1	-	CASSPTGGEQFF	TGTGCCAGTAGTCCTACAGGGGGAGAGCAGTTCTTC
-	TRBV30	TRBJ2-2	-	CAWGGTEGTGELFF	TGTGCCTGGGGTGGGACGGAGGGCACCGGGGAGCTGTTTTTT
-	TRBV30	TRBJ1-5	-	CAWSAQGAGQPQHF	TGTGCCTGGAGTGCCCAGGGTGCTGGACAGCCCCAGCATTTT
-	TRBV14	TRBJ2-1	-	CASSQAEIGSSYNEQFF	TGTGCCAGCAGCCAAGCCGAGATCGGGAGCTCCTACAATGAGCAGTTCTTC
TRBD2	TRBV7-2	TRBJ2-4	few	CASSPGRIIAGENIQYF	TGTGCCAGCAGCCCAGGGCGCATAATAGCGGGAGAAAACATTCAGTACTTC
-	TRBV7-9	TRBJ2-3	-	CASTEGTKTDTQYF	TGTGCCAGCACCGAGGGTACGAAAACAGATACGCAGTATTTT
-	TRBV7-2	TRBJ1-5	few	CASSQQLTGEPQHF	TGTGCCAGCAGCCAACAGCTAACCGGGGAGCCCCAGCATTTT
-	TRBV27	TRBJ1-2	few	CASSLWQGSYGYTF	TGTGCCAGCAGTTTATGGCAGGGTAGTTATGGCTACACCTTC
-	TRBV7-9	TRBJ2-7	-	CASSLKGTAYEQYF	TGTGCCAGCAGTTTAAAAGGGACTGCCTACGAGCAGTACTTC
-	TRBV19	TRBJ2-1	many	CARWNEQFF	TGTGCCCGGTGGAATGAGCAGTTCTTC
-	TRBV7-9	TRBJ1-1	few	CASSLEQFTEAFF	TGTGCCAGCAGCTTGGAGCAATTCACTGAAGCTTTCTTT
-	TRBV5-1	TRBJ2-5	few	CASSLTGETQYF	TGCGCCAGCAGCTTGACTGGAGAGACCCAGTACTTC
TRBD2	TRBV28	TRBJ2-3	few	CASNPGRGGRDTQYF	TGTGCCAGCAACCCCGGGCGGGGGGGGAGGGATACGCAGTATTTT
TRBD2	TRBV18	TRBJ2-1	-	CASSGISGGVDEQFF	TGTGCCAGCTCCGGGATTAGCGGGGGAGTCGATGAGCAGTTCTTC
-	TRBV27	TRBJ2-2	-	CASSLFKNTGELFF	TGTGCCAGCAGTTTATTCAAGAACACCGGGGAGCTGTTTTTT
-	TRBV29-1	TRBJ1-4	-	CSGRGTNEKLFF	TGCAGCGGCAGGGGAACTAATGAAAAACTGTTTTTT